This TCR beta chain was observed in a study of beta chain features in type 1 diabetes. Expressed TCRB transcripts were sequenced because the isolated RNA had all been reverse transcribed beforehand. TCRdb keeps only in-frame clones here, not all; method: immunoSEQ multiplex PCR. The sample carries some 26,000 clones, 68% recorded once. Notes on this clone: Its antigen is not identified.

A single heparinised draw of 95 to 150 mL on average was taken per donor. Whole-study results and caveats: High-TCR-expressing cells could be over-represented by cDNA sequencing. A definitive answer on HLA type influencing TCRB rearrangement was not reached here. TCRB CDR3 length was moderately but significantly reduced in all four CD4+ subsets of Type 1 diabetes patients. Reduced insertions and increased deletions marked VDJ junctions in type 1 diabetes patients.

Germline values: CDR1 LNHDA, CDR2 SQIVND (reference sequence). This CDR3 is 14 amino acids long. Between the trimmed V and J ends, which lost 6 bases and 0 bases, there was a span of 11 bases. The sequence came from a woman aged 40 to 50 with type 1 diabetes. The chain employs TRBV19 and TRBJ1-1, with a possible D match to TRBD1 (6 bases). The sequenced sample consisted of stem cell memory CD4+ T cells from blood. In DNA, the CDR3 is TGTGCCAGTAGGCAGGGGCCAATGAACACTGAAGCTTTCTTT. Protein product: CASRQGPMNTEAFF.